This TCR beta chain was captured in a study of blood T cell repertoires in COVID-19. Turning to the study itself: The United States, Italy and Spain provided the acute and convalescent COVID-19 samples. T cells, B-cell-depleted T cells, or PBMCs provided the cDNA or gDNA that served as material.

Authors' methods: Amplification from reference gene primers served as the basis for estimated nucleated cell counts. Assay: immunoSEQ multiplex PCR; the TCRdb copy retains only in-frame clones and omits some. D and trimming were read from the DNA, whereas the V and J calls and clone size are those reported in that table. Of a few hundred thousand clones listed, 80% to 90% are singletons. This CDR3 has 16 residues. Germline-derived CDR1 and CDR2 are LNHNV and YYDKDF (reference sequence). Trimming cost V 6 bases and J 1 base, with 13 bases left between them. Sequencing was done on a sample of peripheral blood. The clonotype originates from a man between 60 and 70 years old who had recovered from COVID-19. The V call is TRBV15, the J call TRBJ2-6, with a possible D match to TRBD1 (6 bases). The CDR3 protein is CATSTGQNSGANVLTF. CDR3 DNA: TGTGCCACCAGTACGGGACAAAATTCTGGGGCCAACGTCCTGACTTTC.